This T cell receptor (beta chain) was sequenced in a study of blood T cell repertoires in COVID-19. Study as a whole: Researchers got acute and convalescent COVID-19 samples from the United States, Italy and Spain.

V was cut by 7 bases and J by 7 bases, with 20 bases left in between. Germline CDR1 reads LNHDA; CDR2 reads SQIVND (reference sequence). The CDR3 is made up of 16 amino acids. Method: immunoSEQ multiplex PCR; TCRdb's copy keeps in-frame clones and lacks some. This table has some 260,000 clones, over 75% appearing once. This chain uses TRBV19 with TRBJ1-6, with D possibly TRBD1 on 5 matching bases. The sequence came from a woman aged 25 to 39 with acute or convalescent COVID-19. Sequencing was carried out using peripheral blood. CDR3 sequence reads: CASTSFGDLANSPLHF. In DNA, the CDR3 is TGTGCCAGTACGAGTTTCGGGGACTTGGCCAATTCACCCCTCCACTTT.